These T cell receptor beta chains were read from a single sample in a study of blood T cell repertoires in COVID-19. Data came from immunoSEQ multiplex PCR; TCRdb stores just in-frame clones and leaves some out. The profile shows tens of thousands of clones, 65% to 90% of them singletons. Sequencing was performed on peripheral blood. Receptors were obtained from a man aged 50 to 60 with COVID-19, enrolled during active disease. Each CDR3 is given with its conserved first and last residue. Each record gives: J gene, clone size, D gene, CDR3 length, V gene, CDR3 protein, CDR3 DNA. The D gene is left open where the match is weak. Rows may omit the clone size; those that give it use once, few, many or a size class.

j_gene: TRBJ2-1
abundance: NA
d_gene: TRBD1
len: 17
v_gene: TRBV2
CDR3aa: CASNPFGQDRSYNEQFF
CDR3nt: TGTGCCAGCAATCCATTTGGACAGGATCGAAGCTACAATGAGCAGTTCTTC

j_gene: TRBJ2-7
abundance: NA
d_gene: TRBD2
len: 13
v_gene: TRBV15
CDR3aa: CATSTSGPYEQYF
CDR3nt: TGTGCCACTTCGACTAGCGGCCCCTACGAGCAGTACTTC

j_gene: TRBJ2-7
abundance: NA
d_gene: NA
len: 15
v_gene: TRBV6-2/TRBV6-3
CDR3aa: CASSYQGGSSYEQYF
CDR3nt: TGTGCCAGCAGTTACCAGGGAGGTTCCTCCTACGAGCAGTACTTC

j_gene: TRBJ2-5
abundance: NA
d_gene: NA
len: 14
v_gene: TRBV7-2
CDR3aa: CASSLSGIQETQYF
CDR3nt: TGTGCCAGCAGCTTATCCGGGATCCAAGAGACCCAGTACTTC

j_gene: TRBJ1-2
abundance: NA
d_gene: TRBD1
len: 13
v_gene: TRBV5-6
CDR3aa: CASKRTGDSGYTF
CDR3nt: TGTGCCAGTAAGAGGACAGGCGACAGTGGCTACACCTTC

j_gene: TRBJ2-7
abundance: NA
d_gene: TRBD1
len: 15
v_gene: TRBV5-1
CDR3aa: CASRRGQGEVYEQYF
CDR3nt: TGCGCCAGCAGGCGGGGACAGGGAGAGGTCTACGAGCAGTACTTC

j_gene: TRBJ2-1
abundance: NA
d_gene: NA
len: 12
v_gene: TRBV30
CDR3aa: CAWSEQGNEQFF
CDR3nt: TGTGCCTGGAGTGAACAGGGTAATGAGCAGTTCTTC

j_gene: TRBJ2-1
abundance: NA
d_gene: NA
len: 13
v_gene: TRBV3-1/TRBV3-2
CDR3aa: CASSQVGADEQFF
CDR3nt: TGTGCCAGCAGCCAAGTTGGGGCGGATGAGCAGTTCTTC

j_gene: TRBJ1-1
abundance: NA
d_gene: NA
len: 12
v_gene: TRBV7-9
CDR3aa: CASSLEATEAFF
CDR3nt: TGTGCCAGCAGCCTCGAGGCTACTGAAGCTTTCTTT

j_gene: TRBJ2-5
abundance: NA
d_gene: TRBD2
len: 15
v_gene: TRBV4-1
CDR3aa: CASSPGLAGVETQYF
CDR3nt: TGCGCCAGCAGCCCGGGACTAGCGGGAGTTGAGACCCAGTACTTC

j_gene: TRBJ2-7
abundance: once
d_gene: TRBD1
len: 14
v_gene: TRBV11-2
CDR3aa: CASSLTGGDYEQYF
CDR3nt: TGTGCCAGCAGCTTGACAGGGGGGGATTACGAGCAGTACTTC

j_gene: TRBJ1-2
abundance: NA
d_gene: NA
len: 13
v_gene: TRBV28
CDR3aa: CASSVGQHYGYTF
CDR3nt: TGTGCCAGCAGTGTGGGACAACACTATGGCTACACCTTC

j_gene: TRBJ1-6
abundance: NA
d_gene: TRBD1
len: 15
v_gene: TRBV11-2
CDR3aa: CASSLVGTGNSPLHF
CDR3nt: TGTGCCAGCAGCTTAGTCGGGACAGGGAATTCACCCCTCCACTTT

j_gene: TRBJ2-1
abundance: NA
d_gene: TRBD2
len: 15
v_gene: TRBV9
CDR3aa: CASSVAGAGGREQFF
CDR3nt: TGTGCCAGCAGCGTAGCCGGAGCGGGAGGTCGTGAGCAGTTCTTC

j_gene: TRBJ2-1
abundance: NA
d_gene: TRBD2
len: 15
v_gene: TRBV5-5
CDR3aa: CASSLPGLSNNEQFF
CDR3nt: TGTGCCAGCAGCCTCCCGGGACTATCCAACAATGAGCAGTTCTTC

j_gene: TRBJ2-1
abundance: NA
d_gene: NA
len: 16
v_gene: TRBV6-2/TRBV6-3
CDR3aa: CASSSRLSSTYNEQFF
CDR3nt: TGTGCCAGCAGTTCCCGGTTATCCTCGACCTACAATGAGCAGTTCTTC

j_gene: TRBJ2-3
abundance: NA
d_gene: TRBD1
len: 13
v_gene: TRBV27
CDR3aa: CATGTADTDTQYF
CDR3nt: TGTGCCACCGGGACAGCGGACACAGATACGCAGTATTTT

j_gene: TRBJ2-7
abundance: NA
d_gene: NA
len: 14
v_gene: TRBV10-3
CDR3aa: CAISVSTQNYEQYF
CDR3nt: TGTGCCATCAGTGTGAGTACCCAAAACTACGAGCAGTACTTC

j_gene: TRBJ2-3
abundance: NA
d_gene: NA
len: 16
v_gene: TRBV7-8
CDR3aa: CASSLRASVGTDTQYF
CDR3nt: TGTGCCAGCAGCCTCCGGGCTAGCGTTGGCACAGATACGCAGTATTTT

j_gene: TRBJ1-5
abundance: NA
d_gene: NA
len: 15
v_gene: TRBV6-6
CDR3aa: CATHYLGTTNQPQHF
CDR3nt: TGTGCCACCCACTACCTAGGGACTACGAATCAGCCCCAGCATTTT

j_gene: TRBJ2-2
abundance: NA
d_gene: NA
len: 16
v_gene: TRBV11-3
CDR3aa: CASSRKGVRGTGELFF
CDR3nt: TGTGCCAGCAGCCGGAAGGGAGTGCGAGGGACCGGGGAGCTGTTTTTT

j_gene: TRBJ2-5
abundance: NA
d_gene: NA
len: 14
v_gene: TRBV28
CDR3aa: CASNEGGWQETQYF
CDR3nt: TGTGCCAGCAATGAAGGGGGTTGGCAAGAGACCCAGTACTTC

j_gene: TRBJ2-7
abundance: NA
d_gene: NA
len: 14
v_gene: TRBV11-2
CDR3aa: CASSLTGLSYEQYF
CDR3nt: TGTGCCAGCAGTCTTACGGGATTATCCTACGAGCAGTACTTC

j_gene: TRBJ1-4
abundance: NA
d_gene: NA
len: 15
v_gene: TRBV25-1
CDR3aa: CASSDQTATNEKLFF
CDR3nt: TGTGCCAGCAGTGATCAAACGGCAACTAATGAAAAACTGTTTTTT

j_gene: TRBJ1-2
abundance: NA
d_gene: NA
len: 13
v_gene: TRBV29-1
CDR3aa: CSAEIGQQNGYTF
CDR3nt: TGCAGCGCCGAAATAGGACAGCAAAATGGCTACACCTTC

j_gene: TRBJ1-5
abundance: NA
d_gene: NA
len: 12
v_gene: TRBV6-5
CDR3aa: CASSSSGPPQHF
CDR3nt: TGTGCCAGCAGTTCATCTGGGCCGCCCCAGCATTTT

j_gene: TRBJ2-3
abundance: NA
d_gene: NA
len: 15
v_gene: TRBV4-2
CDR3aa: CASSRTQGTGDTQYF
CDR3nt: TGTGCCAGCAGCCGGACCCAGGGAACGGGCGATACGCAGTATTTT

j_gene: TRBJ2-1
abundance: once
d_gene: TRBD2
len: 15
v_gene: TRBV29-1
CDR3aa: CSVEGLAGGSYEQFF
CDR3nt: TGCAGCGTTGAGGGACTAGCGGGGGGCTCGTATGAGCAGTTCTTC

j_gene: TRBJ1-2
abundance: NA
d_gene: NA
len: 14
v_gene: TRBV2
CDR3aa: CASSRDTTNYGYTF
CDR3nt: TGTGCCAGCAGCAGAGACACAACTAACTATGGCTACACCTTC

j_gene: TRBJ2-3
abundance: NA
d_gene: TRBD2
len: 17
v_gene: TRBV13
CDR3aa: CASSLARLAGTADTQYF
CDR3nt: TGTGCCAGCAGCTTAGCCAGACTAGCGGGAACGGCAGATACGCAGTATTTT

j_gene: TRBJ2-3
abundance: NA
d_gene: NA
len: 13
v_gene: TRBV2
CDR3aa: CAISGGSTDTQYF
CDR3nt: TGTGCCATCTCTGGCGGGAGCACAGATACGCAGTATTTT

j_gene: TRBJ1-4
abundance: NA
d_gene: NA
len: 16
v_gene: TRBV5-1
CDR3aa: CASSQSRVATNEKLFF
CDR3nt: TGCGCCAGCTCCCAGAGCAGGGTTGCAACTAATGAAAAACTGTTTTTT

j_gene: TRBJ2-7
abundance: NA
d_gene: NA
len: 15
v_gene: TRBV6-1
CDR3aa: CASSDGPTGYHEQYF
CDR3nt: TGTGCCAGCAGTGATGGACCCACAGGGTACCACGAGCAGTACTTC

j_gene: TRBJ2-2
abundance: NA
d_gene: TRBD1
len: 15
v_gene: TRBV7-2
CDR3aa: CASSLGQGSTGELFF
CDR3nt: TGTGCCAGCAGCTTGGGACAGGGATCCACCGGGGAGCTGTTTTTT

j_gene: TRBJ2-7
abundance: many
d_gene: NA
len: 15
v_gene: TRBV7-9
CDR3aa: CASSSRTDSSYEQYF
CDR3nt: TGTGCCAGCAGCTCCCGGACGGACAGCTCCTACGAGCAGTACTTC

j_gene: TRBJ2-1
abundance: NA
d_gene: NA
len: 16
v_gene: TRBV6-2/TRBV6-3
CDR3aa: CASSHSGRAPYNEQFF
CDR3nt: TGTGCCAGCAGCCACTCGGGCAGGGCCCCCTACAATGAGCAGTTCTTC

j_gene: TRBJ1-5
abundance: few
d_gene: NA
len: 16
v_gene: TRBV4-1
CDR3aa: CASSRDQGYSNQPQHF
CDR3nt: TGCGCCAGCAGCCGAGATCAGGGGTATAGCAATCAGCCCCAGCATTTT

j_gene: TRBJ2-5
abundance: NA
d_gene: NA
len: 14
v_gene: TRBV19
CDR3aa: CASSPDWGRETQYF
CDR3nt: TGTGCCAGTAGTCCAGATTGGGGCCGGGAGACCCAGTACTTC

j_gene: TRBJ2-7
abundance: NA
d_gene: NA
len: 13
v_gene: TRBV6-6
CDR3aa: CASSYEGLGEQYF
CDR3nt: TGTGCCAGCAGTTATGAGGGATTGGGGGAGCAGTACTTC

j_gene: TRBJ1-2
abundance: few
d_gene: NA
len: 15
v_gene: TRBV6-5
CDR3aa: CASRSGYLTNYGYTF
CDR3nt: TGTGCCAGCAGGTCAGGATACTTAACTAACTATGGCTACACCTTC

j_gene: TRBJ2-7
abundance: NA
d_gene: TRBD2
len: 16
v_gene: TRBV4-2
CDR3aa: CASSQGQLAASYEQYF
CDR3nt: TGTGCCAGCAGCCAAGGGCAACTAGCGGCCTCCTACGAGCAGTACTTC

j_gene: TRBJ2-7
abundance: once
d_gene: TRBD2
len: 15
v_gene: TRBV18
CDR3aa: CASSPGLAGVYEQYF
CDR3nt: TGTGCCAGCTCACCCGGACTAGCGGGTGTCTACGAGCAGTACTTC

j_gene: TRBJ1-1
abundance: NA
d_gene: TRBD1
len: 16
v_gene: TRBV18
CDR3aa: CASSPRTGVANTEAFF
CDR3nt: TGTGCCAGCTCACCTAGGACAGGGGTGGCGAACACTGAAGCTTTCTTT

j_gene: TRBJ1-4
abundance: NA
d_gene: NA
len: 16
v_gene: TRBV4-1
CDR3aa: CASSHLAMGFPEKLFF
CDR3nt: TGCGCCAGCAGCCACCTTGCTATGGGCTTTCCTGAAAAACTGTTTTTT

j_gene: TRBJ2-5
abundance: NA
d_gene: TRBD2
len: 13
v_gene: TRBV5-8
CDR3aa: CASSPGGEETQYF
CDR3nt: TGTGCCAGCAGCCCGGGGGGGGAAGAGACCCAGTACTTC

j_gene: TRBJ1-5
abundance: NA
d_gene: TRBD1
len: 15
v_gene: TRBV28
CDR3aa: CASRPGQRSNQPQHF
CDR3nt: TGTGCCAGCAGGCCGGGACAGAGGTCAAATCAGCCCCAGCATTTT

j_gene: TRBJ2-5
abundance: NA
d_gene: TRBD1
len: 14
v_gene: TRBV6-6
CDR3aa: CASSYSQGMETQYF
CDR3nt: TGTGCCAGCAGTTACTCACAGGGGATGGAGACCCAGTACTTC

j_gene: TRBJ2-7
abundance: NA
d_gene: NA
len: 15
v_gene: TRBV7-2
CDR3aa: CASSPSQGSSYEQYF
CDR3nt: TGTGCCAGCAGCCCATCCCAGGGGAGCTCCTACGAGCAGTACTTC

j_gene: TRBJ2-4
abundance: once
d_gene: TRBD2
len: 16
v_gene: TRBV11-2
CDR3aa: CASSMSGSLAKNIQYF
CDR3nt: TGTGCCAGCAGCATGAGCGGGAGCTTGGCCAAAAACATTCAGTACTTC

j_gene: TRBJ2-7
abundance: NA
d_gene: NA
len: 10
v_gene: TRBV6-6
CDR3aa: CASSNYEQYF
CDR3nt: TGTGCCAGCAGCAACTACGAGCAGTACTTC

j_gene: TRBJ2-5
abundance: NA
d_gene: TRBD2
len: 15
v_gene: TRBV5-4
CDR3aa: CASSFQAGGGETQYF
CDR3nt: TGTGCCAGCAGCTTTCAGGCGGGAGGAGGGGAGACCCAGTACTTC

j_gene: TRBJ1-3
abundance: NA
d_gene: NA
len: 14
v_gene: TRBV11-2
CDR3aa: CASSPNREGNTIYF
CDR3nt: TGTGCCAGCAGCCCCAACCGGGAGGGAAACACCATATATTTT

j_gene: TRBJ2-1
abundance: NA
d_gene: TRBD1
len: 14
v_gene: TRBV29-1
CDR3aa: CSVKDRGPHNEQFF
CDR3nt: TGCAGCGTCAAAGACAGGGGGCCCCACAATGAGCAGTTCTTC